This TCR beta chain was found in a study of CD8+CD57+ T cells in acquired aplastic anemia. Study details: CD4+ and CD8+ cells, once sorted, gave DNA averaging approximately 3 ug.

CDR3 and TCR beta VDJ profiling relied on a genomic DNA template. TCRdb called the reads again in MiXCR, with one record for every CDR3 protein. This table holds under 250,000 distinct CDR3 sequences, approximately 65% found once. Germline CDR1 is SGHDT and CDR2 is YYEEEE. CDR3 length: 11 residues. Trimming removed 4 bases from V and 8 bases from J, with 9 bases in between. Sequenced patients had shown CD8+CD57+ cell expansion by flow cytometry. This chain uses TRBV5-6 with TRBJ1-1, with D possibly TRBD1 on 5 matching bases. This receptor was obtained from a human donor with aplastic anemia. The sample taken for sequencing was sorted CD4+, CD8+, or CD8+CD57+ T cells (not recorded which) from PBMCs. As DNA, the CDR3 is TGTGCCAGCAGCCTTGGGGGGGAAGCTTTCTTT. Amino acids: CASSLGGEAFF.